This record looks at one T cell receptor (beta chain) sequence and its context. The antigen remains undetermined. As originally analysed: From ImmunoSEQ came sequences covering only the junction and carrying no quality scores, so filtering differed. Libraries were prepared by immunoSEQ multiplex PCR; TCRdb keeps only in-frame clonotypes and omits some of them. V, J and clone size are those of that table, while D and trimming were read from the DNA. The sample lists millions of clones, about 95% seen once, with 0.13% in the top ten. The sample originates from a study of shared clonotypes between healthy human individuals. Study findings and constraints: About 5% of naive CD4 clonotypes were common to a handful of donors. The expectation was that sequencing depth would affect clonotype sharing among donors.

The donors, all of them Caucasian adults, lived in Nashville, Tennessee. Germline V gene sequence: CDR1 LNHDA, CDR2 SQIVND (reference sequence). This CDR3 contains 11 residues. The V and J ends lost 7 bases and 6 bases respectively, with 9 bases between them. This receptor was taken from a man aged 18 to 35 in good health. The sample consisted of naive CD4+ T cells sorted from blood. The subset is: CD45RA+ positively selected. V usage is TRBV19 and J usage is TRBJ1-2; D may be TRBD1 (5 bases). The CDR3 region is CASITGDGYTF. Written as DNA, the CDR3 is TGTGCCAGTATTACGGGGGATGGCTACACCTTC.